This T cell receptor beta chain was observed in a study of blood T cell repertoires in COVID-19. Germline-derived CDR1 and CDR2 are LNHDA and SQIVND (reference sequence). V shed 1 base, J shed 6 bases, and the junction held 7 bases outside the gene matches. This CDR3 comprises 15 residues. Some clones are missing from TCRdb's copy, which holds only in-frame ones; the method was immunoSEQ multiplex PCR. The data contain some 190,000 clones, 80% of them singletons. The TCR originated in a man aged 60 to 75 who had been exposed to COVID-19. The V call is TRBV19, the J call TRBJ2-7, with TRBD1 matching over 9 bases. The sequencing sample was made of PBMCs or T cells enriched from blood (not recorded which). The CDR3 spells CASSIGGTGFREQYF. CDR3 coding DNA: TGTGCCAGTAGTATAGGGGGGACAGGGTTCCGCGAGCAGTACTTC.